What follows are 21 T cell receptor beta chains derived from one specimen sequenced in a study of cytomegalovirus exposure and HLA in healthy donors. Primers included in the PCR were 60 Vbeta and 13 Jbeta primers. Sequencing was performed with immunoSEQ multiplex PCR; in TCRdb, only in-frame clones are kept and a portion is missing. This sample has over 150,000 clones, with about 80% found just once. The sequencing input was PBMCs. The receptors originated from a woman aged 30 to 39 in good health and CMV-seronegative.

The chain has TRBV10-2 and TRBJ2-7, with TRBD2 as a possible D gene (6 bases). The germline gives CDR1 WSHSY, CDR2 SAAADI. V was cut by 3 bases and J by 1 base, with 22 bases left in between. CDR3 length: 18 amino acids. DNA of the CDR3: TGCGCCAGCAGTGACTTCCGTCCGTCCGGGGGTAGATCCTACGAGCAGTACTTC. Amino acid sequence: CASSDFRPSGGRSYEQYF.

The chain's CDR3 is CAWSARLAGGRTQYF. The CDR3 coding sequence is TGTGCCTGGAGCGCACGACTAGCGGGAGGGAGGACCCAGTACTTC. The chain combines TRBV30 with TRBJ2-5; TRBD2 matches at 14 bases. V shed 3 bases and J 7 bases; nucleotides not matched to a gene: 7. Germline-derived CDR1 and CDR2 are GTSNPN and SVGIG (reference sequence). This CDR3 region has 15 residues. The variable domain in full, completed from reference TRBV30 and TRBJ2-5, reads SQTIHQWPATLVQPVGSPLSLECTVEGTSNPNLYWYRQAAGRGLQLLFYSVGIGQISSEVPQNLSASRPQDRQFILSSKKLLLSDSGFYLCAWSARLAGGRTQYFGPGTRLLVL.

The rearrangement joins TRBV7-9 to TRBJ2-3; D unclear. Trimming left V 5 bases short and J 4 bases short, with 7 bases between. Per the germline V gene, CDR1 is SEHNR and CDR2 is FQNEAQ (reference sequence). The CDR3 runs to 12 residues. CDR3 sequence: CASSELADTQYF. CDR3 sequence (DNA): TGTGCCAGCAGCGAACTTGCAGATACGCAGTATTTT.

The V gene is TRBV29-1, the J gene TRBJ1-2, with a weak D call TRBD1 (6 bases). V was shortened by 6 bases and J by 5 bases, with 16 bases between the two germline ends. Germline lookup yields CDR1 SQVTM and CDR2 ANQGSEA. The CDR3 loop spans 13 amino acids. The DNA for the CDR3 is TGCAGCGTCACTGGACAGTCGGGGTATGGCTACACCTTC. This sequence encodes CSVTGQSGYGYTF.

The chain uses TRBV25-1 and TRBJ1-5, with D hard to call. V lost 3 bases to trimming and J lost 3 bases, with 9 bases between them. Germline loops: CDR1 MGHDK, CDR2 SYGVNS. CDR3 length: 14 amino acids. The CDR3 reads CASSDEVDNQPQHF. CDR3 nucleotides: TGTGCCAGCAGTGATGAGGTCGACAATCAGCCCCAGCATTTT.

This CDR3 reads CASSQGPAGQGAIYEQYF. CDR3 nucleotide sequence: TGTGCCAGCAGCCAAGGCCCCGCGGGACAGGGGGCGATCTACGAGCAGTACTTC. The rearrangement uses TRBV4-2 and TRBJ2-5; 12 bases are shared with TRBD1. The DNA end is more similar to TRBJ2-7, so the J call may be wrong. CDR3 length: 18 amino acids. Germline values: CDR1 LGHNA, CDR2 YNFKEQ.

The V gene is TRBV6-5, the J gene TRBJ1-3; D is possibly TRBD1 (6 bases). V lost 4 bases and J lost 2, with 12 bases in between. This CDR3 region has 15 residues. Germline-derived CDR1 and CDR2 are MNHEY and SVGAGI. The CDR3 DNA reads TGTGCCAGCAGTTCCAGGGGCGCGGCTGGAAACACCATATATTTT. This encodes CASSSRGAAGNTIYF.

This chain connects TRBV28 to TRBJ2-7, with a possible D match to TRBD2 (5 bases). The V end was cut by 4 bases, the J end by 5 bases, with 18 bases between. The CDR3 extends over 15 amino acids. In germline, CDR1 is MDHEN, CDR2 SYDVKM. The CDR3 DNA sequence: TGTGCCAGCAGTTCCCCCCCAGCAGGAGCGGACGAGCAGTACTTC. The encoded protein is CASSSPPAGADEQYF.

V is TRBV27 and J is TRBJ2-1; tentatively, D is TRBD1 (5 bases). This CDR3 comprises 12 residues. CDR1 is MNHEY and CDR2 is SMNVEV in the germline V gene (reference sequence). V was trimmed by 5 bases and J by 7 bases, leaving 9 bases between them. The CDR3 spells CASSLGVNEQFF. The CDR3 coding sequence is TGTGCCAGCAGTCTAGGGGTGAATGAGCAGTTCTTC.

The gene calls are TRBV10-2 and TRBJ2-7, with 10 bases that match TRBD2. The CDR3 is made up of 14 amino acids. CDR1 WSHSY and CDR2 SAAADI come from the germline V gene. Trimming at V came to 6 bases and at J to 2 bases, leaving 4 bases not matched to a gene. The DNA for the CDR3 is TGCGCCAGCAGACTAGCGGGATCAACCTACGAGCAGTACTTC. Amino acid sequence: CASRLAGSTYEQYF.

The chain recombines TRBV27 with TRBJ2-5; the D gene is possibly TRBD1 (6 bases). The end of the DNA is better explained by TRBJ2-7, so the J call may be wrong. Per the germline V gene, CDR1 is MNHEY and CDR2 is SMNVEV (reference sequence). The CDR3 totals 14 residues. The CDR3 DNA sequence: TGTGCCAGCAGTTTAAAGGGGGTTGCCTACGAGCAGTACTTC. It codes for CASSLKGVAYEQYF.

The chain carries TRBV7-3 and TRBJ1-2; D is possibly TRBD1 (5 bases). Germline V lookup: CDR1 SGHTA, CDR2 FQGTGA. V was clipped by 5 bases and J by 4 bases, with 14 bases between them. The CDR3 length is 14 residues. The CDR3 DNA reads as TGTGCCAGCAGCCCAAGTTCGACAGTCTATGGCTACACCTTC. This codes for CASSPSSTVYGYTF.

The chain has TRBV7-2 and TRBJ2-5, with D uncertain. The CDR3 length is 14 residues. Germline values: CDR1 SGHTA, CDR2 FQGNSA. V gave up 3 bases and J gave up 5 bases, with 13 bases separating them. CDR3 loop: CASSFGSGLETQYF. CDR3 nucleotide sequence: TGTGCCAGCAGCTTCGGTTCAGGCTTGGAGACCCAGTACTTC.

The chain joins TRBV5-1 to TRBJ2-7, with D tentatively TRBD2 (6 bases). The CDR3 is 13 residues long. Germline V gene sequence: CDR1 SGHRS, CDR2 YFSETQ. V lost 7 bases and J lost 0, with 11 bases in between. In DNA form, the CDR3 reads TGCGCCAGCTCTGGAGGGAGCTCCTACGAGCAGTACTTC. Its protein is CASSGGSSYEQYF.

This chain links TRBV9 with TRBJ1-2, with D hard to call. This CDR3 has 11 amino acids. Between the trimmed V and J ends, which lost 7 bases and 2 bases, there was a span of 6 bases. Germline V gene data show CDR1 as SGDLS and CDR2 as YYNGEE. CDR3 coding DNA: TGTGCCAGCGAGGCGAACTATGGCTACACCTTC. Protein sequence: CASEANYGYTF.

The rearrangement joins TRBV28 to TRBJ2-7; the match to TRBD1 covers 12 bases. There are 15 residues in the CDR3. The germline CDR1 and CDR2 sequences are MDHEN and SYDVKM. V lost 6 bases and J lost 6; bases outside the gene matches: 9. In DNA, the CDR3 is TGTGCCAGCAGACCCGCCGGGACAGGGGGCGGCGAGCAGTACTTC. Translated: CASRPAGTGGGEQYF.

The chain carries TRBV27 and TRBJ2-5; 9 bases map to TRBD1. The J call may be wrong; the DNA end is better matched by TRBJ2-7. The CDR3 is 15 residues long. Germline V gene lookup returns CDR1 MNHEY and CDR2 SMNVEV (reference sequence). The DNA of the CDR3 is TGTGCCAGCGGAGACAGGGGGACTCGCGGGGGCGAGCAGTACTTC. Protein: CASGDRGTRGGEQYF.

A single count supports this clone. The CDR3 loop reads CASSLEEGSVHF. The CDR3 nucleotides are TGTGCCAGCAGCTTAGAGGAGGGATCGGTGCATTTT. This chain joins TRBV7-8 and TRBJ1-5; D gene uncertain. Germline V gives CDR1 SGHVS, CDR2 FQNEAQ. The V gene lost 1 base and the J gene lost 15 bases, with 13 bases spanning the gap. CDR3 length: 12 amino acids.

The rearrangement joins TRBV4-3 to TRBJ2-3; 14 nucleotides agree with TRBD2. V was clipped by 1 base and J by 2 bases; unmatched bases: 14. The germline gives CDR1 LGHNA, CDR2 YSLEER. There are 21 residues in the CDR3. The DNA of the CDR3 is TGCGCCAGCAGCCAAGCGGTGACTAGCGGGGGGGCGGGGGCCCTCACAGATACGCAGTATTTT. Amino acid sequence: CASSQAVTSGGAGALTDTQYF.

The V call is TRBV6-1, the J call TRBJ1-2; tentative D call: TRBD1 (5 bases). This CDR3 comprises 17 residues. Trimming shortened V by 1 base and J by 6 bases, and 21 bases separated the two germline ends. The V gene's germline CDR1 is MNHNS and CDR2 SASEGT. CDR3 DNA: TGTGCCAGCAGTGAAGTAGCGGTTTTTCCCAGGGCTCATGGCTACACCTTC. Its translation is CASSEVAVFPRAHGYTF.

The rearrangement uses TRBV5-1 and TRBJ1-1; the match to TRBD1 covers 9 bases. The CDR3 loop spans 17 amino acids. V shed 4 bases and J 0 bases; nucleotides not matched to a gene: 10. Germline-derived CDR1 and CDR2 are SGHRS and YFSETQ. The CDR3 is CASSPRGTGIVNTEAFF. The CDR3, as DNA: TGCGCCAGCAGCCCAAGGGGGACAGGGATTGTGAACACTGAAGCTTTCTTT. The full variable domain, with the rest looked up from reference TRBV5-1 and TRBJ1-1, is KAGVTQTPRYLIKTRGQQVTLSCSPISGHRSVSWYQQTPGQGLQFLFEYFSETQRNKGNFPGRFSGRQFSNSRSEMNVSTLELGDSALYLCASSPRGTGIVNTEAFFGQGTRLTVV.